Below are 19 T cell receptor beta chains sequenced from a single sample in a study of blood T cell repertoires in COVID-19. Clones were sequenced by immunoSEQ multiplex PCR, and TCRdb holds only the in-frame ones, with some missing. Among about 400,000 clones listed, 88% were seen once. The sequenced sample consisted of PBMCs or T cells enriched from blood (not recorded which). All receptors derive from a woman aged 40 to 55 with acute COVID-19.

This clone has only one observation. The V call is TRBV11-3, the J call TRBJ2-1; 10 bases align to TRBD1. The germline gives CDR1 SGHNT, CDR2 YENEEA. The V and J ends lost 1 base and 8 bases, in that order; junction bases with no gene match: 8. This CDR3 is 16 amino acids long. CDR3 loop: CASSLGTGTGAHEQFF. Written as DNA, the CDR3 is TGTGCCAGCAGCTTAGGAACCGGGACAGGGGCCCATGAGCAGTTCTTC. Combining the CDR3 with reference TRBV11-3 and TRBJ2-1 gives the whole variable domain EAGVVQSPRYKIIEKKQPVAFWCNPISGHNTLYWYLQNLGQGPELLIRYENEEAVDDSQLPKDRFSAERLKGVDSTLKIQPAELGDSAVYLCASSLGTGTGAHEQFFGPGTRLTVL.

CDR3 nucleotide sequence: TGTGCCAGCAGCTGGAGAGATCCCCAGCATTTT. Its protein is CASSWRDPQHF. The V and J genes are TRBV21-1 and TRBJ1-5. TRBV21-1 constitutes a pseudogene. CDR3 length equals 11 residues.

This sequence joins TRBV4-1 and TRBJ2-7; 7 nucleotides line up with TRBD1. This CDR3 comprises 18 residues. Germline values: CDR1 MGHRA, CDR2 YSYEKL. V shed 1 base, J shed 5 bases, and the junction held 17 bases outside the gene matches. The CDR3: CASSQVGLGTDFTNEQYF. The CDR3 DNA follows: TGCGCCAGCAGCCAAGTAGGTCTGGGGACAGATTTTACCAACGAGCAGTACTTC.

V and J are TRBV3-1 (or the pseudogene TRBV3-2) and TRBJ2-1, with TRBD2 matching 9 bases. Germline V gene sequence: CDR1 LGHDT, CDR2 YNNKEL (reference sequence). J gave up 9 bases and V 3 bases, and 9 bases lay outside the gene matches. The CDR3 runs 15 residues. CDR3 residues: CASSQGGGGAGEQFF. CDR3 coding DNA: TGTGCCAGCAGCCAGGGGGGCGGGGGGGCCGGTGAGCAGTTCTTC.

The chain employs TRBV7-9 and TRBJ1-5, with 8 bases that match TRBD1. The CDR3 runs 15 residues. Germline CDR1 and CDR2: SEHNR and FQNEAQ (reference sequence). V lost 4 bases to trimming and J lost 6 bases; unmatched junction nucleotides: 8. The CDR3 sequence: CASSSDRVPGQPQHF. The CDR3 nucleotides are TGTGCCAGCAGCTCGGACAGGGTCCCAGGTCAGCCCCAGCATTTT.

The chain combines TRBV6-5 with TRBJ2-3, with 8 bases that match TRBD2. The junction had 6 bases not matched to a gene; V was cut back by 0 bases and J by 4 bases. The CDR3 loop spans 16 amino acids. Per germline, CDR1 MNHEY and CDR2 SVGAGI. This CDR3 is CASSYSAGGGSDTQYF. For the CDR3, the DNA is TGTGCCAGCAGTTACTCGGCCGGGGGGGGATCAGATACGCAGTATTTT.

The chain recombines TRBV7-8 with TRBJ1-2, with 10 bases matching TRBD1. This CDR3 is 17 amino acids long. The J segment lost 4 bases and the V segment lost 1 base, leaving 9 bases of the junction unmatched. The germline V gene encodes CDR1 SGHVS and CDR2 FQNEAQ. The CDR3 DNA follows: TGTGCCAGCAGCTTAGGGAGACAGGGGGCTTTGAGCTATGGCTACACCTTC. Translating gives CASSLGRQGALSYGYTF. The whole variable domain, filled in from reference TRBV7-8 and TRBJ1-2, reads GAGVSQSPRYKVAKRGQDVALRCDPISGHVSLFWYQQALGQGPEFLTYFQNEAQLDKSGLPSDRFFAERPEGSVSTLKIQRTQQEDSAVYLCASSLGRQGALSYGYTFGSGTRLTVV.

V is TRBV6-1 and J is TRBJ2-1; TRBD2 might be the D (6 bases). The CDR3 has 14 amino acids. Germline values: CDR1 MNHNS, CDR2 SASEGT. V gave up 2 bases and J gave up 7 bases, with 12 bases separating them. CDR3 bases: TGTGCCAGCAGTGAACTCTCACGGGGGAATGAGCAGTTCTTC. It is translated as CASSELSRGNEQFF.

The chain recombines TRBV2 with TRBJ2-1; no reliable D call. CDR3 size: 13 residues. Per germline, CDR1 SNHLY and CDR2 FYNNEI. Trimming cost V 5 bases and J 8 bases, with 13 bases left between them. CDR3 sequence reads: CASSPLYFYEQFF. The CDR3 bases are TGTGCCAGCAGTCCTCTCTATTTCTATGAGCAGTTCTTC.

The gene calls are TRBV3-1 (or the pseudogene TRBV3-2) and TRBJ2-5; TRBD1 is a possible D gene (5 bases). The CDR3 runs to 12 residues. Germline loops: CDR1 LGHDT, CDR2 YNNKEL (reference sequence). Deletions cut 4 bases from V and 8 bases from J, with 11 bases between. The CDR3 here is CASSPLRETQYF. The DNA for the CDR3 is TGTGCCAGCAGCCCCCTCAGGGAAACCCAGTACTTC.

This rearrangement joins TRBV7-2 to TRBJ2-1, with D tentatively TRBD2 (6 bases). The germline V gene has CDR1 SGHTA and CDR2 FQGNSA. V lost 2 bases, J lost 4 bases, and 12 bases lay in between. CDR3 size: 15 residues. This chain's CDR3 is CASSLWEAGYNEQFF. In nucleotides, the CDR3 is TGTGCCAGCAGCTTATGGGAGGCGGGATACAATGAGCAGTTCTTC.

This chain uses TRBV10-3 with TRBJ1-1; weak D call: TRBD1 (6 bases). This CDR3 region has 13 residues. Germline-derived CDR1 and CDR2 are ENHRY and SYGVKD. V lost 5 bases, J lost 3 bases, and 10 bases lay in between. Here the CDR3 DNA reads TGTGCCATCAGTCAGGGGCAGGACACTGAAGCTTTCTTT. It specifies CAISQGQDTEAFF.

This chain joins TRBV12-3 or TRBV12-4 and TRBJ1-1; a possible D gene is TRBD1 (6 bases). The CDR3 has 11 residues. Deletions cut 5 bases from V and 8 bases from J, with 9 bases between. Here the CDR3 reads CASSDGTEAFF. The DNA of the CDR3 is TGTGCCAGCAGTGACGGGACAGAAGCTTTCTTT.

This clone was detected only a few times. This chain connects TRBV9 to TRBJ1-3; a possible D gene is TRBD1 (5 bases). The germline V and J ends were trimmed by 2 bases and 9 bases, with 12 bases remaining between them. This CDR3 region has 13 residues. The germline CDR1 and CDR2 sequences are SGDLS and YYNGEE. Here the CDR3 reads CASSVDKDSTIYF. DNA of the CDR3: TGTGCCAGCAGCGTCGACAAAGACAGCACCATATATTTT. Using reference TRBV9 and TRBJ1-3 for the parts outside the CDR3, the full variable domain is DSGVTQTPKHLITATGQRVTLRCSPRSGDLSVYWYQQSLDQGLQFLIQYYNGEERAKGNILERFSAQQFPDLHSELNLSSLELGDSALYFCASSVDKDSTIYFGEGSWLTVV.

The chain has TRBV19 and TRBJ2-3; TRBD2 aligns across 7 bases. From germline, CDR1 is LNHDA and CDR2 SQIVND (reference sequence). The CDR3 extends over 16 amino acids. The V segment lost 4 bases and the J segment 5 bases; nucleotides outside the gene matches: 12. CDR3 DNA sequence: TGTGCCAGTAGTAAGGCTTGGGGCGGGGGAGGAGATACGCAGTATTTT. Translation: CASSKAWGGGGDTQYF.

V and J are TRBV11-2 and TRBJ2-3; the D gene is possibly TRBD2 (6 bases). Trimming stripped 8 bases from V and 2 bases from J, with 11 bases between. CDR1 and CDR2 (germline): SGHAT, FQNNGV. This CDR3 has 13 residues. The CDR3 DNA sequence: TGTGCCAGCGCTGGGACTTACACAGATACGCAGTATTTT. This translates into CASAGTYTDTQYF.

This clone was found a few times. The V and J genes are TRBV30 and TRBJ1-6, with TRBD1 matching 9 bases. CDR3 length: 13 residues. Germline V gene sequence: CDR1 GTSNPN, CDR2 SVGIG (reference sequence). After removal of 5 bases from V and 10 bases from J, the junction contained 6 bases not matched to a gene. CDR3 bases: TGTGCCTGGGAGGGGACAGGGAGCTCACCCCTCCACTTT. Translation: CAWEGTGSSPLHF.

CDR3 residues: CASSSRDRGEDYGYTF. Written as DNA, the CDR3 is TGTGCCAGTAGTTCCCGGGACAGGGGAGAAGACTATGGCTACACCTTC. V and J are TRBV19 and TRBJ1-2, with 10 bases lining up with TRBD1. This CDR3 comprises 16 residues. With 5 bases clipped from V and 3 bases from J, the junction kept 9 bases outside the gene matches. CDR1 is LNHDA, CDR2 SQIVND, per germline (reference sequence). The full variable domain, in which reference TRBV19 and TRBJ1-2 provide the parts outside the CDR3, is DGGITQSPKYLFRKEGQNVTLSCEQNLNHDAMYWYRQDPGQGLRLIYYSQIVNDFQKGDIAEGYSVSREKKESFPLTVTSAQKNPTAFYLCASSSRDRGEDYGYTFGSGTRLTVV.

V usage is TRBV5-6 and J usage is TRBJ1-5; 7 bases map to TRBD1. Germline values: CDR1 SGHDT, CDR2 YYEEEE. The CDR3 is made up of 14 amino acids. V was clipped by 3 bases and J by 4 bases; unmatched bases: 4. The CDR3 is CASSSPTGNQPQHF. The CDR3 DNA follows: TGTGCCAGCAGCTCCCCGACAGGGAATCAGCCCCAGCATTTT.